This T cell receptor (beta chain) comes out of a study of cytomegalovirus exposure and HLA in healthy donors. Study-level findings and limits: Rarity marked most TCR sequences, yet some public TCRs occurred in many donors. According to the study, 160 or so TCR beta chains were cytomegalovirus-associated.

Data came from immunoSEQ multiplex PCR; TCRdb stores just in-frame clones and leaves some out. There are roughly 220,000 clones in the sample; about 90% occur only once, and about 0.95% lies in the top ten. Note on this clone: Its antigen is not known.

Donors came from a validation cohort of approximately 110 subjects, distinct from the first 666-subject cohort. CDR1 SGHTA and CDR2 FQGTGA come from the germline V gene. The length of the CDR3 is 15 residues. J gave up 7 bases and V 5 bases, and 10 bases lay outside the gene matches. This TCR derives from a woman aged 18-29 years in good health and CMV-seronegative. This sequence joins TRBV7-3 and TRBJ2-1, with 8 bases lining up with TRBD2. The material sequenced was PBMCs. CDR3 nucleotides: TGTGCCAGCAGCGCGAAAGGGACTAGTCGGAATGAGCAGTTCTTC. Translation: CASSAKGTSRNEQFF.